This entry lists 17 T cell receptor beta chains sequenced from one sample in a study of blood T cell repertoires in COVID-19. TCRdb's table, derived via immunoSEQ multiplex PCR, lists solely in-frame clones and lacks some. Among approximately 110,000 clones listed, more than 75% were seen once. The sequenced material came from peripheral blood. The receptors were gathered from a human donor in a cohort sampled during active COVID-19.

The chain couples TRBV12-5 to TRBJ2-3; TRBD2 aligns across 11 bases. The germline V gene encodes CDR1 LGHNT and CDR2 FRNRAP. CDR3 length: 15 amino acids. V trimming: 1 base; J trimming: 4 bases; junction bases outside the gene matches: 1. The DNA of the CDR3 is TGTGCTAGTGGTTTGGGACTAGCGGGATCAGATACGCAGTATTTT. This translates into CASGLGLAGSDTQYF.

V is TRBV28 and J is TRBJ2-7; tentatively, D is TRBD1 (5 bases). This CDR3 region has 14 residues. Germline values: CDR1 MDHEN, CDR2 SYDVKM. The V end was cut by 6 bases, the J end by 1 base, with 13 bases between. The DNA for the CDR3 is TGTGCCAGCAGCTCGAGACAGTCGTCCTACGAGCAGTACTTC. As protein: CASSSRQSSYEQYF.

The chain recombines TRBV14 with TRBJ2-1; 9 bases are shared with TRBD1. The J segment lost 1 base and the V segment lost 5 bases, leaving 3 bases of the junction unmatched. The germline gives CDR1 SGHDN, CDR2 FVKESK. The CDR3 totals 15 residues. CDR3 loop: CASSWTGDSYNEQFF. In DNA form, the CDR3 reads TGTGCCAGCAGCTGGACAGGGGATTCCTACAATGAGCAGTTCTTC.

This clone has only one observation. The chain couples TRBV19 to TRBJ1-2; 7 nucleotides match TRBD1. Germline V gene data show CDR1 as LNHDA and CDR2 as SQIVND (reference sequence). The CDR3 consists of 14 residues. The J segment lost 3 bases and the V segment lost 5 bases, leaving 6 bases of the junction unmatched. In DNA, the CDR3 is TGTGCCAGTAGTCGACAGGGCCTGGACTATGGCTACACCTTC. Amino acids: CASSRQGLDYGYTF.

As DNA, the CDR3 is TGTGCCAGCAGCCGAACATCCACAGATACGCAGTATTTT. This gives the protein CASSRTSTDTQYF. The rearrangement joins TRBV9 to TRBJ2-3; D unclear. Germline CDR1 reads SGDLS; CDR2 reads YYNGEE. V dropped 4 bases and J dropped 2 bases, with 8 bases sitting between them. The CDR3 has 13 amino acids. The complete variable domain, with remaining parts taken from reference TRBV9 and TRBJ2-3, reads DSGVTQTPKHLITATGQRVTLRCSPRSGDLSVYWYQQSLDQGLQFLIQYYNGEERAKGNILERFSAQQFPDLHSELNLSSLELGDSALYFCASSRTSTDTQYFGPGTRLTVL.

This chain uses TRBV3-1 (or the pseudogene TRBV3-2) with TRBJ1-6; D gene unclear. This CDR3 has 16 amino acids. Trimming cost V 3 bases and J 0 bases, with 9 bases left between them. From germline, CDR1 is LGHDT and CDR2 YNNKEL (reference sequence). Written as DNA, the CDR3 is TGTGCCAGCAGCCATGCGGATAGCTCCTATAATTCACCCCTCCACTTT. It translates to CASSHADSSYNSPLHF.

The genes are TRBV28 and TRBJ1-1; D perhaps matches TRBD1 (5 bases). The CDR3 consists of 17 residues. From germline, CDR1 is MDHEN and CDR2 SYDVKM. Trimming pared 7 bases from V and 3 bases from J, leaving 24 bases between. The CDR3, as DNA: TGTGCCAGCATCCCAAGGAAAACTCCAGGGTTGGACACTGAAGCTTTCTTT. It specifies CASIPRKTPGLDTEAFF.

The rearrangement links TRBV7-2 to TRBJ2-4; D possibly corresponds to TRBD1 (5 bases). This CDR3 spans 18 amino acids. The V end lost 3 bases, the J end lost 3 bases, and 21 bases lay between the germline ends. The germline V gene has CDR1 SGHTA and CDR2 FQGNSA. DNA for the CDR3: TGTGCCAGCAGCTTGGGGCAGCCAGGCGGTGTTAGCAAAAACATTCAGTACTTC. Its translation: CASSLGQPGGVSKNIQYF.

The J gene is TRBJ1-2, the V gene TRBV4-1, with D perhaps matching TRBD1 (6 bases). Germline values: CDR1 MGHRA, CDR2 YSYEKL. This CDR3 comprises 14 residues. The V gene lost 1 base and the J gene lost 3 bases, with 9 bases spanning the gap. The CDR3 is CASSQGPGDYGYTF. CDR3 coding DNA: TGCGCCAGCAGCCAAGGCCCAGGGGACTATGGCTACACCTTC.

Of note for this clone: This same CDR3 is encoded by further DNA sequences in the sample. The CDR3 loop reads CASTLTGELFF. The DNA for the CDR3 is TGTGCCAGCACCCTAACCGGGGAGCTGTTTTTT. The genes are TRBV3-1 (or the pseudogene TRBV3-2) and TRBJ2-2, with unresolved D. The CDR3 has 11 residues. Germline CDR1 reads LGHDT; CDR2 reads YNNKEL (reference sequence). Trimming stripped 7 bases from V and 5 bases from J, with 5 bases between.

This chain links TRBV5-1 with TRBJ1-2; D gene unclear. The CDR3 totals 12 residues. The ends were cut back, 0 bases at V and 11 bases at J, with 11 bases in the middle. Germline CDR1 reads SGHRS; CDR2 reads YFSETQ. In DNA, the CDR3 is TGCGCCAGCAGCTTGGATGCCGCGGCTTACACCTTC. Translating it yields CASSLDAAAYTF. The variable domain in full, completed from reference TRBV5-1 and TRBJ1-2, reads KAGVTQTPRYLIKTRGQQVTLSCSPISGHRSVSWYQQTPGQGLQFLFEYFSETQRNKGNFPGRFSGRQFSNSRSEMNVSTLELGDSALYLCASSLDAAAYTFGSGTRLTVV.

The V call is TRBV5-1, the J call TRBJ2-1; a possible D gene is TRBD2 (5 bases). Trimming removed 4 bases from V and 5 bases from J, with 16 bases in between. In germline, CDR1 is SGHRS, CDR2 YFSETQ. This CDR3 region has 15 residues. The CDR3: CASSRADPSDNEQFF. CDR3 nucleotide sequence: TGCGCCAGCAGCCGAGCGGACCCCTCGGACAATGAGCAGTTCTTC.

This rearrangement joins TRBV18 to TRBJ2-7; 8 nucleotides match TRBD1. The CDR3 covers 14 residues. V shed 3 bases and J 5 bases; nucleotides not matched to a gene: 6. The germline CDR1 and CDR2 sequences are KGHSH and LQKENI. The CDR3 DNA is TGTGCCAGCTCACCGACCACAGGGGGGAACGAGCAGTACTTC. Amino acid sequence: CASSPTTGGNEQYF.

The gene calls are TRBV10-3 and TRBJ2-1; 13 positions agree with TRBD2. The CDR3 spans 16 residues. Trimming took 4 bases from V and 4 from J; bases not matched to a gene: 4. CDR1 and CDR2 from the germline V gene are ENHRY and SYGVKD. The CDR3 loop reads CAISGMTSGGYNEQFF. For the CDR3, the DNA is TGTGCCATCAGTGGAATGACTAGCGGGGGGTACAATGAGCAGTTCTTC.

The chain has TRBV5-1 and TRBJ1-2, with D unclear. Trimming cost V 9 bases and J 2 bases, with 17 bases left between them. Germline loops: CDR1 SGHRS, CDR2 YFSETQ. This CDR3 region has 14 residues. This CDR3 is CATALGPSNYGYTF. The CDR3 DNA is TGCGCCACCGCATTGGGCCCTTCAAACTATGGCTACACCTTC.

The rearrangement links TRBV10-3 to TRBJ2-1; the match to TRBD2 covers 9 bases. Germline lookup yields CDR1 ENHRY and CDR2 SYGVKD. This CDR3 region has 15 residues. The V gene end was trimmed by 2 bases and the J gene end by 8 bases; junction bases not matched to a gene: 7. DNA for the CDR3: TGTGCCATCAGTGAGAGCGAGGCTAGCGGGGATGAGCAGTTCTTC. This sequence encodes CAISESEASGDEQFF.

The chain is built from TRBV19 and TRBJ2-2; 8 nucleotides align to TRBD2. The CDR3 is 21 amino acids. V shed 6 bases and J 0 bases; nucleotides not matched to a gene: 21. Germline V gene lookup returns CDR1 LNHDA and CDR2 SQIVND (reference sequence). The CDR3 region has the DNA TGTGCCAGTAGCCTCCCCTCCCTCACTAGCGGTATCGGCGCGAACACCGGGGAGCTGTTTTTT. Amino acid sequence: CASSLPSLTSGIGANTGELFF.